Here is one TCR beta chain with its context. Antigen: not known. This sample was included in a study of cytomegalovirus exposure and HLA in healthy donors. Study-level results: What a later analysis showed was that several of the most significant clusters appeared linked to common viral pathogens.

This CDR3 is 11 amino acids long. Deletions cut 8 bases from V and 4 bases from J, with 8 bases between. Per germline, CDR1 SGHDN and CDR2 FVKESK. The study ran its PCR with 60 Vbeta and 13 Jbeta primers. Repertoires were generated with immunoSEQ multiplex PCR, while TCRdb's copy carries only in-frame clones and drops some. The table has 150,000 to 170,000 clones, 75% to 85% seen once. Material for sequencing was PBMCs. The source of this sequence is a woman aged 40-49 years in good health and CMV-seropositive. V and J are TRBV14 and TRBJ2-5; D not certain. The DNA for the CDR3 is TGTGCCAGCGGAACGGGAGAGACCCAGTACTTC. Its protein product is CASGTGETQYF.